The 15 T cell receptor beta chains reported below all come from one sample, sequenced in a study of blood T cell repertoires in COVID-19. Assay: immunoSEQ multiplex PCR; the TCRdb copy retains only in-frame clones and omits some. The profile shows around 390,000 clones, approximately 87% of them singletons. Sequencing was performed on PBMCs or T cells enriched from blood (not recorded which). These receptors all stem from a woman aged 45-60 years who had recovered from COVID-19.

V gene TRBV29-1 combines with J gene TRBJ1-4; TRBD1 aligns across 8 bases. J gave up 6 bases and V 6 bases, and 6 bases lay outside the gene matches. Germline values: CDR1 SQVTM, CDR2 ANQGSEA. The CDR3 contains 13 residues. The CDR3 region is CSVRTGSYEKLFF. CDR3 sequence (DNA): TGCAGCGTCCGGACAGGGTCCTATGAAAAACTGTTTTTT. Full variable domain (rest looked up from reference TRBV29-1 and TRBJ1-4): SAVISQKPSRDICQRGTSLTIQCQVDSQVTMMFWYRQQPGQSLTLIATANQGSEATYESGFVIDKFPISRPNLTFSTLTVSNMSPEDSSIYLCSVRTGSYEKLFFGSGTQLSVL.

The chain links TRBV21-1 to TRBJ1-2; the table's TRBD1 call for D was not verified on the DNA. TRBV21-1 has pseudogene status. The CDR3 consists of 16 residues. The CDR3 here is CASSNSRQGKNYGYTF. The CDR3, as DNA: TGTGCCAGCAGCAACTCTAGACAGGGGAAGAACTATGGCTACACCTTC.

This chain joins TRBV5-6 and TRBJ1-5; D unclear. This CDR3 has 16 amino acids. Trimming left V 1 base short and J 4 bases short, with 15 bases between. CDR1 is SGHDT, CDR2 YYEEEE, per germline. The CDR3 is CASSLQLTGSNQPQHF. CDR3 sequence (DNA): TGTGCCAGCAGCTTGCAATTAACCGGGTCGAATCAGCCCCAGCATTTT. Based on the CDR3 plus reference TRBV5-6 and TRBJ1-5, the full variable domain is DAGVTQSPTHLIKTRGQQVTLRCSPKSGHDTVSWYQQALGQGPQFIFQYYEEEERQRGNFPDRFSGHQFPNYSSELNVNALLLGDSALYLCASSLQLTGSNQPQHFGDGTRLSIL.

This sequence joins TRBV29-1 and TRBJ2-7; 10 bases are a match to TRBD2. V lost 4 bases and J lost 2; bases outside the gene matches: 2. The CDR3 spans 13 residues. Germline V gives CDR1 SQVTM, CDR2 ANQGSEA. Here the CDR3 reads CSVGLAGAYEQYF. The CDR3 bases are TGCAGCGTTGGCCTAGCGGGGGCCTACGAGCAGTACTTC.

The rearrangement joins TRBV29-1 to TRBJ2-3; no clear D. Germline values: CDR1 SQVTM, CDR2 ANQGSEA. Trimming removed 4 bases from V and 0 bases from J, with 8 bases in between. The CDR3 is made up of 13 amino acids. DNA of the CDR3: TGCAGCGTTGCGGTAGCTAGCACAGATACGCAGTATTTT. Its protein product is CSVAVASTDTQYF.

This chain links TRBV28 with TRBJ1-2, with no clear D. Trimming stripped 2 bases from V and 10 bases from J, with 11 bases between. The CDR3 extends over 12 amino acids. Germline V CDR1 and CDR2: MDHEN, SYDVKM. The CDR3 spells CASSLNSGAYTF. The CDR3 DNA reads TGTGCCAGCAGTTTAAACAGCGGCGCCTACACCTTC.

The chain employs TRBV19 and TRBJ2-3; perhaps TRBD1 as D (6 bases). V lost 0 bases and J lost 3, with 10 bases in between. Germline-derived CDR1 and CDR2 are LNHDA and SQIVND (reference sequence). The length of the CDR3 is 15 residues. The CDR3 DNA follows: TGTGCCAGTAGTATAGAAAACAGGGAGACAGATACGCAGTATTTT. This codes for CASSIENRETDTQYF.

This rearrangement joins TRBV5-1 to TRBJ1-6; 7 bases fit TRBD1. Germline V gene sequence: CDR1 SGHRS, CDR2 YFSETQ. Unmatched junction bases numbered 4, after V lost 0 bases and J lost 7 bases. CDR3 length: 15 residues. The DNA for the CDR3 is TGCGCCAGCAGCTTGGTGGGACAGCAAAATTCACCCCTCCACTTT. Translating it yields CASSLVGQQNSPLHF. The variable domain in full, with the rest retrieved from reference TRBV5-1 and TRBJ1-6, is KAGVTQTPRYLIKTRGQQVTLSCSPISGHRSVSWYQQTPGQGLQFLFEYFSETQRNKGNFPGRFSGRQFSNSRSEMNVSTLELGDSALYLCASSLVGQQNSPLHFGNGTRLTVT.

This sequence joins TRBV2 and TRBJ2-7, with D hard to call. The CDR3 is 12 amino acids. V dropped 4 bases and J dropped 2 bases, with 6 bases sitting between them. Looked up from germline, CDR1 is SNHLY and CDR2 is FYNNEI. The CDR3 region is CASSALTYEQYF. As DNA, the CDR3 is TGTGCCAGCAGTGCTTTAACCTACGAGCAGTACTTC. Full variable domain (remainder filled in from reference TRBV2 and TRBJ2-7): EPEVTQTPSHQVTQMGQEVILRCVPISNHLYFYWYRQILGQKVEFLVSFYNNEISEKSEIFDDQFSVERPDGSNFTLKIRSTKLEDSAMYFCASSALTYEQYFGPGTRLTVT.

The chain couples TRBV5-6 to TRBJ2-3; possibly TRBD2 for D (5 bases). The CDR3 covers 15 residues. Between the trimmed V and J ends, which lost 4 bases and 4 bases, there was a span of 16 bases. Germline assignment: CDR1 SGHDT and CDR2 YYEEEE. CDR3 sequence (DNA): TGTGCCAGCAGCCCGTCGCCCGGGGAGCCAGATACGCAGTATTTT. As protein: CASSPSPGEPDTQYF.

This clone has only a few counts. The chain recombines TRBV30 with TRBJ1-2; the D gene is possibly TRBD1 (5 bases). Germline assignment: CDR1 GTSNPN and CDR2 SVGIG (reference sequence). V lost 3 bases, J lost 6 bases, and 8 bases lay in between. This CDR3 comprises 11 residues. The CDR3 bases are TGTGCCTGGAGCCGGGGGGATGGCTACACCTTC. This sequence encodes CAWSRGDGYTF.

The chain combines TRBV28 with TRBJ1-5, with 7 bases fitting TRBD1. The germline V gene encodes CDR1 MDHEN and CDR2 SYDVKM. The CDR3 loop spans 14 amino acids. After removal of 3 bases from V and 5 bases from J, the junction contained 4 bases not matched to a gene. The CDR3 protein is CASSFSQGDQPQHF. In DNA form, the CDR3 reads TGTGCCAGCAGTTTCTCGCAGGGGGATCAGCCCCAGCATTTT.

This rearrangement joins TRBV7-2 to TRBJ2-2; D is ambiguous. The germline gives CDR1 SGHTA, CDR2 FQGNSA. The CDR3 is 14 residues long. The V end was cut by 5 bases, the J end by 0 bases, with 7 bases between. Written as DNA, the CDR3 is TGTGCCAGCAGCCCAGTCTCGAACACCGGGGAGCTGTTTTTT. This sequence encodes CASSPVSNTGELFF.

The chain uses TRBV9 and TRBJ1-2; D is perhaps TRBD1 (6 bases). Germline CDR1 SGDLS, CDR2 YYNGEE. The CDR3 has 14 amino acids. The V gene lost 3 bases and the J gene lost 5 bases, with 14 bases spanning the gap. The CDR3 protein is CASSGRTVSYGYTF. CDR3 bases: TGTGCCAGCAGCGGCAGGACAGTTTCGTATGGCTACACCTTC.

In DNA form, the CDR3 reads TGCGCCAGCAGCCAAGAATTCTTAACAGGTTTTTATCAGCCCCAGCATTTT. Translation gives CASSQEFLTGFYQPQHF. The chain employs TRBV4-3 and TRBJ1-5; perhaps TRBD1 as D (5 bases). Between the trimmed V and J ends, which lost 0 bases and 5 bases, there was a span of 17 bases. This CDR3 region has 17 residues. Germline V gene data show CDR1 as LGHNA and CDR2 as YSLEER.